This T cell receptor beta chain was sequenced in a study of T-cell reconstitution after alpha-beta-depleted transplantation in children. Whole-study findings and limits: Counts and diversity of T cells one year after transplant came mostly from newly produced T cells. Alpha-beta T cells about two months after transplant reportedly derived from several hundred expanded graft clones.

In the case of this clonotype: What it binds is unknown.

V lost 6 bases and J lost 2; bases outside the gene matches: 7. Germline V gene lookup returns CDR1 MNHNS and CDR2 SASEGT. CDR3 length: 15 amino acids. As it was prepared, the TCRbeta library received unique molecular identifiers. TCRdb analysed the PCR reads with MiXCR anew, one entry per CDR3 protein. Among about 600,000 distinct CDR3 sequences listed, roughly 24% were seen once. The material was PBMCs, mostly from graft donor cells, obtained 360 days after TCRalphabeta/CD19-depleted stem cell transplant. The receptor's source is a boy under two years old who had a stem cell transplant for acute myeloid leukemia, so the T cells may come from the graft donor. This chain uses TRBV6-1 with TRBJ1-3, with 7 bases lining up with TRBD1. The CDR3 DNA follows: TGTGCCAGCAGAAGAACTAGGGGGCCTGGAAACACCATATATTTT. Its translation: CASRRTRGPGNTIYF.